These T cell receptor beta chains were read from a single sample in a study of blood T cell repertoires in COVID-19. The table came from immunoSEQ multiplex PCR; TCRdb's copy has only in-frame clones and leaves some out. The sample includes approximately 230,000 clones, 75% to 95% seen only once; the top ten take 1.5% to 2%. Sequencing was performed on PBMCs or T cells enriched from blood (not recorded which). These receptors were taken from a woman younger than 35 who had recovered from COVID-19. Each CDR3 is given with its conserved first and last residue. The D gene is left open where the match is weak. Only some rows state a clone size, as once, few, many or a class for expanded clones.

d_call	j_call	clone_size	v_call	cdr3_aa	cdr3_nt
NA	TRBJ1-1	NA	TRBV11-3	CASSFLGAEAFF	TGTGCCAGCAGCTTTCTTGGAGCTGAAGCTTTCTTT
TRBD1	TRBJ1-2	few	TRBV27	CASRRNRGGKNYGYTF	TGTGCCAGCAGGCGAAACAGGGGTGGGAAAAACTATGGCTACACCTTC
TRBD1	TRBJ2-7	NA	TRBV5-1	CASSRDGWGQGGNRDEQYF	TGCGCCAGCAGCCGTGATGGTTGGGGACAGGGGGGCAACAGGGACGAGCAGTACTTC
NA	TRBJ1-6	NA	TRBV27	CASKGQWNSPLHF	TGTGCCAGTAAGGGACAATGGAATTCACCCCTCCACTTT
NA	TRBJ1-5	NA	TRBV25-1	CASSVGQQPQHF	TGTGCCAGCAGTGTTGGGCAACAGCCCCAGCATTTT
NA	TRBJ2-3	NA	TRBV27	CASTPGVAQDTQYF	TGTGCCAGCACCCCGGGGGTAGCACAGGATACGCAGTATTTT
TRBD2	TRBJ2-1	NA	TRBV4-3	CASSQDRGGVAPLLEQFF	TGCGCCAGCAGCCAAGATCGGGGGGGTGTAGCGCCCCTGCTAGAGCAGTTCTTC
NA	TRBJ1-5	NA	TRBV12-5	CASGFGGNQPQHF	TGTGCTAGTGGTTTCGGGGGTAATCAGCCCCAGCATTTT
NA	TRBJ1-1	NA	TRBV18	CASSPAWSEAFF	TGTGCCAGCTCACCCGCGTGGTCTGAAGCTTTCTTT
TRBD1	TRBJ1-3	NA	TRBV5-1	CASSHQGQAGSGNTIYF	TGCGCCAGCAGCCATCAGGGACAGGCCGGCTCTGGAAACACCATATATTTT
NA	TRBJ2-1	few	TRBV19	CASRNSWEQFF	TGTGCCAGTAGAAATAGTTGGGAGCAGTTCTTC
TRBD1	TRBJ1-4	NA	TRBV9	CASSVTGTDNEKLFF	TGTGCCAGCAGCGTAACCGGGACAGATAATGAAAAACTGTTTTTT
NA	TRBJ1-2	NA	TRBV28	CASSPPRQSQGYTF	TGTGCCAGCAGTCCCCCTCGCCAGTCCCAAGGCTACACCTTC
NA	TRBJ2-1	NA	TRBV2	CASSSQGWVVKNEQFF	TGTGCCAGCAGTTCCCAGGGCTGGGTAGTCAAGAATGAGCAGTTCTTC
NA	TRBJ2-2	few	TRBV9	CASSPPSTGVTGELFF	TGTGCCAGCAGCCCGCCAAGCACGGGAGTGACCGGGGAGCTGTTTTTT
TRBD1	TRBJ2-5	NA	TRBV19	CASRAGGGETQYF	TGTGCCAGTAGAGCAGGGGGCGGAGAGACCCAGTACTTC
TRBD2	TRBJ2-1	NA	TRBV6-2/TRBV6-3	CASSTGTSGRALINEQFF	TGTGCCAGCAGCACCGGGACTAGCGGGAGGGCCTTAATCAATGAGCAGTTCTTC
NA	TRBJ2-7	NA	TRBV13	CASSHSDEQYF	TGTGCCAGCAGCCATTCGGACGAGCAGTACTTC
TRBD1	TRBJ1-2	NA	TRBV19	CASTSRVGQDLGGYTF	TGTGCCAGTACCTCACGGGTGGGACAGGATTTAGGTGGCTACACCTTC
NA	TRBJ1-4	NA	TRBV9	CASSVGLQRGTTNEKLFF	TGTGCCAGCAGCGTAGGGCTCCAGAGGGGGACAACTAATGAAAAACTGTTTTTT
NA	TRBJ2-3	NA	TRBV28	CASSPELADTQYF	TGTGCCAGCAGCCCCGAACTCGCAGATACGCAGTATTTT
NA	TRBJ2-3	NA	TRBV9	CASSVDSSATDTQYF	TGTGCCAGCAGCGTAGACTCGAGCGCTACAGATACGCAGTATTTT
TRBD1	TRBJ1-4	NA	TRBV14	CASSPSTGAFGKLFF	TGTGCCAGCAGCCCTTCGACAGGGGCCTTTGGAAAACTGTTTTTT
NA	TRBJ1-5	NA	TRBV3-1/TRBV3-2	CASSQGGIGQPQHF	TGTGCCAGCAGCCAGGGGGGAATAGGGCAGCCCCAGCATTTT
NA	TRBJ1-6	NA	TRBV19	CASSIVQGGNSPLHF	TGTGCCAGTAGTATAGTACAGGGCGGGAATTCACCCCTCCACTTT
TRBD2	TRBJ2-3	NA	TRBV7-6	CASSSLYTSGSDTQYF	TGTGCCAGCAGCTCGCTCTACACCAGCGGGAGCGATACGCAGTATTTT
TRBD2	TRBJ2-5	NA	TRBV27	CASSWYGGMGQETQYF	TGTGCCAGCAGCTGGTACGGGGGGATGGGTCAAGAGACCCAGTACTTC
NA	TRBJ2-3	NA	TRBV5-1	CASSSYSSTDTQYF	TGCGCCAGCAGCTCGTATTCTAGCACAGATACGCAGTATTTT
TRBD1	TRBJ2-6	NA	TRBV19	CASSIAAGTGSSGANVLTF	TGTGCCAGTAGTATAGCCGCCGGGACAGGGTCCTCTGGGGCCAACGTCCTGACTTTC
TRBD1	TRBJ2-6	NA	TRBV19	CASSRGQILFSGANVLTF	TGTGCCAGTAGTAGGGGACAGATCCTATTCTCTGGGGCCAACGTCCTGACTTTC
NA	TRBJ2-3	few	TRBV20-1	CSARLADTQYF	TGCAGTGCTAGACTAGCAGATACGCAGTATTTT
TRBD1	TRBJ2-3	NA	TRBV27	CASSLWSGGETDTQYF	TGTGCCAGCAGTTTATGGTCAGGGGGAGAGACAGATACGCAGTATTTT
TRBD2	TRBJ2-7	NA	TRBV5-1	CASSLSGGYEQYF	TGCGCCAGCAGCCTTAGCGGGGGCTACGAGCAGTACTTC